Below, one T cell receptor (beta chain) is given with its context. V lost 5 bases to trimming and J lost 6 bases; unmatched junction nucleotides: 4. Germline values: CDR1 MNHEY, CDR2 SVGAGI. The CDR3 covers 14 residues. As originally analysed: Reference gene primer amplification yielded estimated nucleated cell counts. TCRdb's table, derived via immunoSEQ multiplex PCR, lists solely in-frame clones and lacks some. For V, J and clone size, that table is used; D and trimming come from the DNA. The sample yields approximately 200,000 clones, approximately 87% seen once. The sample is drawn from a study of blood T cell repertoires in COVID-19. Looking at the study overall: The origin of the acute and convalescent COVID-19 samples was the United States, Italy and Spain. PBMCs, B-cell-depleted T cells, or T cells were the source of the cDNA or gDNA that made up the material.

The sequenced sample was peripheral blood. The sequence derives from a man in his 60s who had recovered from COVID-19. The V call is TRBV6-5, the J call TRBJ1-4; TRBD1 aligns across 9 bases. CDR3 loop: CASSQQGAHEKLFF. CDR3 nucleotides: TGTGCCAGCAGTCAACAGGGGGCCCATGAAAAACTGTTTTTT.